What follows are 8 T cell receptor beta chains derived from one specimen sequenced in a study of beta chain features in type 1 diabetes. Sequenced material consisted of expressed TCRB transcripts (all of the isolated RNA was reverse transcribed). The method was immunoSEQ multiplex PCR; TCRdb's version includes in-frame clones alone and lacks a portion of them. This table holds about 900,000 clones, around a sixth found once. Specimen: naive CD4+ T cells from blood. The receptors here all came from a woman aged 18-29 years in good health.

A few counts support this clone. This chain connects TRBV19 to TRBJ2-1, with D hard to call. Trimming removed 5 bases at V and 10 bases at J, with 15 bases between. Germline assignment: CDR1 LNHDA and CDR2 SQIVND (reference sequence). The CDR3 extends over 13 amino acids. The CDR3 region is CASSPGPFLEQFF. CDR3 DNA sequence: TGTGCCAGTAGTCCCGGGCCGTTTTTGGAGCAGTTCTTC.

The J gene is TRBJ2-1, the V gene TRBV7-3, with 7 bases fitting TRBD2. This CDR3 comprises 15 residues. With V trimmed by 2 bases and J by 1 base, 2 bases remained unmatched. CDR1 and CDR2 from the germline V gene are SGHTA and FQGTGA. For the CDR3, the DNA is TGTGCCAGCAGCTTACTAGCGGCTTCCTACAATGAGCAGTTCTTC. Amino acid sequence: CASSLLAASYNEQFF. Full variable domain (outside the CDR3, taken from reference TRBV7-3 and TRBJ2-1): GAGVSQTPSNKVTEKGKYVELRCDPISGHTALYWYRQSLGQGPEFLIYFQGTGAADDSGLPNDRFFAVRPEGSVSTLKIQRTERGDSAVYLCASSLLAASYNEQFFGPGTRLTVL.

The chain links TRBV11-2 to TRBJ2-6; D is ambiguous. With 5 bases removed from V and 2 bases from J, the gap between germline ends came to 10 bases. CDR1 is SGHAT, CDR2 FQNNGV, per germline. The CDR3 loop spans 15 amino acids. The CDR3, as DNA: TGTGCCAGCAGCCACAAGGGTACTGGGGCCAACGTCCTGACTTTC. Amino acids: CASSHKGTGANVLTF.

V and J are TRBV4-3 and TRBJ2-1, with D tentatively TRBD1 (6 bases). The CDR3 sequence is 16 residues long. V lost 0 bases to trimming and J lost 5 bases, with 14 bases between them. Germline CDR1 is LGHNA and CDR2 is YSLEER. This chain's CDR3 is CASSQEQRGRNNEQFF. In DNA form, the CDR3 reads TGCGCCAGCAGCCAAGAGCAAAGGGGGAGAAACAATGAGCAGTTCTTC.

The chain has TRBV4-2 and TRBJ1-1; weak D call: TRBD1 (5 bases). Germline V gene lookup returns CDR1 LGHNA and CDR2 YNFKEQ. This CDR3 is 15 amino acids long. V was trimmed by 2 bases and J by 1 base, leaving 11 bases between them. This CDR3 reads CASSQKAGPNTEAFF. In DNA form, the CDR3 reads TGTGCCAGCAGCCAAAAGGCAGGGCCGAACACTGAAGCTTTCTTT.

The chain recombines TRBV27 with TRBJ1-1, with a possible D match to TRBD1 (6 bases). Trimming took 2 bases from V and 3 from J, leaving 16 bases between them. The germline CDR1 and CDR2 sequences are MNHEY and SMNVEV (reference sequence). The CDR3 runs to 16 residues. CDR3 coding DNA: TGTGCCAGCAGTTTAGGCCCCCCCACAGGGCACACTGAAGCTTTCTTT. It encodes CASSLGPPTGHTEAFF.

The chain has TRBV28 and TRBJ2-3; 11 bases fit TRBD1. There are 16 residues in the CDR3. Per the germline V gene, CDR1 is MDHEN and CDR2 is SYDVKM. V lost 8 bases to trimming and J lost 4 bases; unmatched junction nucleotides: 11. The CDR3 DNA is TGTGCCAGCCGTGGTTCGGGACAGGGGGACGCAGATACGCAGTATTTT. It encodes CASRGSGQGDADTQYF.

The chain combines TRBV15 with TRBJ2-3; D call uncertain. Germline V lookup: CDR1 LNHNV, CDR2 YYDKDF (reference sequence). This CDR3 spans 12 amino acids. The V gene lost 6 bases and the J gene lost 8 bases, with 12 bases spanning the gap. CDR3 region: CATSSRAGTQYF. The CDR3 region has the DNA TGTGCCACCAGTAGCCGGGCCGGTACGCAGTATTTT.